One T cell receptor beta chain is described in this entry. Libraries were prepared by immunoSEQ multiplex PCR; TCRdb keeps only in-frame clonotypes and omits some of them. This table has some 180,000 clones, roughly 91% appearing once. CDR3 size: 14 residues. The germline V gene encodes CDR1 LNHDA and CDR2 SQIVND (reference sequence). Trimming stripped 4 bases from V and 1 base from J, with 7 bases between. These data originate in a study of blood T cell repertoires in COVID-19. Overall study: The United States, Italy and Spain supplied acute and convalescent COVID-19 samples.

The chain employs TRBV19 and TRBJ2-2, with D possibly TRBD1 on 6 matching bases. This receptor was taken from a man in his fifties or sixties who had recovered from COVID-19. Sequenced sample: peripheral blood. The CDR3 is CASSTGQNTGELFF. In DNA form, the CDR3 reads TGTGCCAGTAGTACGGGACAGAACACCGGGGAGCTGTTTTTT.